This T cell receptor (beta chain) was found in a study of vaccination effects on CD4 cells after COVID-19. This table comes from immunoSEQ multiplex PCR, and its TCRdb copy is limited to in-frame clones, with some not included. The table lists tens of thousands of clones, around 72% of them singletons. As concerns this clone: The antigen is unknown.

ViraFEST used viral peptide pools to expand antigen-specific CD4+ T cells before sequencing. Once cultured for 10 days, the cells underwent separation to obtain CD4+ T cells. The person had a PCR-confirmed SARS-CoV-2 infection during March to December 2020. This CDR3 has 12 amino acids. V dropped 7 bases and J dropped 0 bases, with 7 bases sitting between them. The germline V gene has CDR1 SNHLY and CDR2 FYNNEI. The source material was CD4+ T cells from PBMCs cultured with HCoV-NL63 spike peptides, sampled before COVID-19 vaccination. This chain uses TRBV2 with TRBJ2-7; TRBD1 is a possible D gene (6 bases). The receptor was isolated from a human donor who had a prior SARS-CoV-2 infection. This CDR3 reads CASTGDSYEQYF. The DNA of the CDR3 is TGTGCCAGCACAGGGGACTCCTACGAGCAGTACTTC.